Following are 7 T cell receptor beta chains from one sample sequenced in a study of blood T cell repertoires in COVID-19 (dated by TCRdb to 2020 to 2022). The receptor library was made with the immunoSEQ multiplex PCR assay. TCRdb obtained this table from immuneACCESS and retained in-frame rearrangements with V and J assigned. These tables miss some clones; where compared with another copy, unresolved V genes account for less than half of the shortfall, and the remainder is unexplained. The sample includes more than 140,000 clones, with 70% to 90% observed a single time. The top ten constitute approximately 1.4% of the sample. Sequencing input: peripheral blood. The origin of the receptors is a woman in her sixties or seventies with acute or convalescent COVID-19.

For the CDR3, the DNA is TGTGCCAGCAGCGTAGATCGGCGGGGGGGCATCAATGAGCAGTTCTTC. This codes for CASSVDRRGGINEQFF. V and J are TRBV9 and TRBJ2-1; TRBD2 matches 9 bases. This CDR3 is built from 16 residues. Germline CDR1 is SGDLS and CDR2 is YYNGEE. Unmatched junction bases numbered 7, after V lost 0 bases and J lost 6 bases.

The rearrangement joins TRBV7-2 to TRBJ1-4, with a tentative D call TRBD1 (6 bases). Trimming shortened V by 5 bases and J by 5 bases, and 12 bases separated the two germline ends. The V gene's germline CDR1 is SGHTA and CDR2 FQGNSA. The CDR3 contains 14 residues. DNA for the CDR3: TGTGCCAGCAGCCAGGGACATGCCAATGAAAAACTGTTTTTT. It codes for CASSQGHANEKLFF.

J is TRBJ2-2 and V is TRBV10-3; 9 positions match TRBD1. The CDR3 has 13 residues. Germline V CDR1 and CDR2: ENHRY, SYGVKD. The junction had 4 bases not matched to a gene; V was cut back by 10 bases and J by 4 bases. Here the CDR3 reads CATQGQGTGELFF. The DNA for the CDR3 is TGTGCCACCCAGGGACAGGGCACCGGGGAGCTGTTTTTT.

V is TRBV4-3 and J is TRBJ1-6; 7 bases align to TRBD1. CDR3 size: 16 residues. V lost 4 bases to trimming and J lost 5 bases; unmatched junction nucleotides: 8. The germline CDR1 and CDR2 sequences are LGHNA and YSLEER. CDR3 sequence: CASSRDRDSHNSPLHF. CDR3 DNA sequence: TGCGCCAGCAGCCGCGACCGGGACAGTCATAATTCACCCCTCCACTTT.

This clone was counted once. V usage is TRBV15 and J usage is TRBJ2-3; D not certain. Per the germline V gene, CDR1 is LNHNV and CDR2 is YYDKDF (reference sequence). Trimming removed 0 bases from V and 7 bases from J, with 8 bases in between. The CDR3 sequence is 13 residues long. The CDR3 is CATSRETQYTQYF. The CDR3 coding sequence is TGTGCCACCAGCAGAGAAACCCAGTATACGCAGTATTTT.

V and J are TRBV29-1 and TRBJ2-7, with TRBD1 identical over 8 bases. Per germline, CDR1 SQVTM and CDR2 ANQGSEA. V lost 6 bases to trimming and J lost 6 bases; unmatched junction nucleotides: 4. The CDR3 totals 11 residues. The CDR3 region is CSVADRGEQYF. The CDR3 DNA sequence: TGCAGCGTCGCCGACAGGGGCGAGCAGTACTTC.

The chain is built from TRBV7-2 and TRBJ2-2, with a possible D match to TRBD2 (5 bases). Germline V gene data show CDR1 as SGHTA and CDR2 as FQGNSA. Trimming removed 5 bases at V and 3 bases at J, with 16 bases between. This CDR3 contains 16 residues. The CDR3 nucleotides are TGTGCCAGCAGCGCAGATATCGGGGTGGACACCGGGGAGCTGTTTTTT. It translates to CASSADIGVDTGELFF. The variable domain in full, with the rest retrieved from reference TRBV7-2 and TRBJ2-2, is GAGVSQSPSNKVTEKGKDVELRCDPISGHTALYWYRQSLGQGLEFLIYFQGNSAPDKSGLPSDRFSAERTGGSVSTLTIQRTQQEDSAVYLCASSADIGVDTGELFFGEGSRLTVL.